Below, 22 T cell receptor beta chains from the same sample are listed, as sequenced in a study of T cells expressing NK-cell markers. TCRdb reworked the 5' RACE reads into one entry per CDR3 protein, no DNA. Its table records 350,000 to 450,000 distinct CDR3 sequences. Sequenced input: blood T cells: a sorted CD56 or NKG2C T cell subset, CD4+ or CD8+ T cells, or bulk PBMC T cells (not recorded which). These receptors all come from a man aged 18 to 69 in good health.

The chain employs TRBV7-9 and TRBJ1-2; without DNA, the TCRdb call of TRBD1 cannot be checked. Germline V lookup: CDR1 SEHNR, CDR2 FQNEAQ (reference sequence). The CDR3 runs to 15 residues. This CDR3 is CASSFTGTGWTGYTF.

The V gene is TRBV5-6, the J gene TRBJ2-1; lacking DNA, the TRBD1 call made by TCRdb goes unchecked. The germline V gene encodes CDR1 SGHDT and CDR2 YYEEEE. The CDR3 is made up of 16 amino acids. The CDR3 protein is CASSHVPWAGVNEQFF.

The chain combines TRBV12-3 or TRBV12-4 with TRBJ2-5; TCRdb lists TRBD2, though no DNA is available to test this call. The CDR3 sequence is 14 residues long. The chain's CDR3 is CASTGSSGLETQYF.

This chain connects TRBV9 to TRBJ2-7; the TRBD1 assignment by TCRdb is unverifiable without DNA. The CDR3 runs 16 residues. Germline V lookup: CDR1 SGDLS, CDR2 YYNGEE. The CDR3 region is CASSPRPGGLSYEQYF.

The chain combines TRBV11-1 with TRBJ2-6; TCRdb indicates TRBD1, and absent DNA this call remains unverified. The CDR3 has 18 amino acids. Germline CDR1 and CDR2: SGHAT and FQDESV (reference sequence). The CDR3 sequence is CASSPGTGVNSGANVLTF.

This chain uses TRBV2 with TRBJ1-1. From germline, CDR1 is SNHLY and CDR2 FYNNEI. The CDR3 runs to 13 residues. Here the CDR3 reads CASSGEGTTEAFF.

The chain combines TRBV3-1 with TRBJ1-6. Germline loops: CDR1 LGHDT, CDR2 YNNKEL (reference sequence). This CDR3 has 17 amino acids. CDR3 residues: CASRFGSRSSYNSPLHF.

The gene calls are TRBV28 and TRBJ1-1. The CDR3 has 14 residues. Germline V gene sequence: CDR1 MDHEN, CDR2 SYDVKM. This chain's CDR3 is CASSADDRNTEAFF.

J is TRBJ2-3 and V is TRBV10-2; TCRdb indicates TRBD2, and absent DNA this call remains unverified. The germline V gene encodes CDR1 WSHSY and CDR2 SAAADI. CDR3 length: 17 residues. CDR3: CASSLLAGGAGADTQYF.

The V and J genes are TRBV20-1 and TRBJ1-5; TCRdb indicates TRBD1, and absent DNA this call remains unverified. This CDR3 comprises 15 residues. CDR1 and CDR2 from the germline V gene are DFQATT and SNEGSKA (reference sequence). CDR3: CSAGRQGRGNQPQHF.

J is TRBJ2-7 and V is TRBV5-1; the TCRdb call, TRBD1, lacks DNA for checking. The CDR3 is made up of 15 amino acids. From germline, CDR1 is SGHRS and CDR2 YFSETQ. CDR3: CASSLATGVFYEQYF.

J is TRBJ2-2 and V is TRBV5-1; the D call of TRBD2 rests on TCRdb alone, since no DNA is present to check it. The CDR3 is 16 amino acids. The germline V gene has CDR1 SGHRS and CDR2 YFSETQ. CDR3 sequence: CASSLVRAGGTGELFF.

The chain combines TRBV3-1 with TRBJ2-7; the TCRdb D gene call, TRBD2, has no DNA to confirm it. The CDR3 consists of 15 residues. Germline lookup yields CDR1 LGHDT and CDR2 YNNKEL (reference sequence). The CDR3 protein is CASSQRGGALYEQYF.

The chain links TRBV6-1 to TRBJ1-1; the D gene TCRdb calls, TRBD1, cannot be checked with no DNA. Germline V CDR1 and CDR2: MNHNS, SASEGT. The CDR3 covers 15 residues. Here the CDR3 reads CASILTGTGPTEAFF.

The chain uses TRBV23-1 and TRBJ2-6; TCRdb returns TRBD1, unconfirmable since there is no DNA. TRBV23-1 is an ORF for which the function is uncertain. CDR3 length: 18 residues. The CDR3 loop reads CASSQWETADSGANVLTF.

This chain links TRBV5-1 with TRBJ1-2. Germline assignment: CDR1 SGHRS and CDR2 YFSETQ. The CDR3 runs to 13 residues. The CDR3 loop is CASSFEGDYGYTF. Supplemented by reference TRBV5-1 and TRBJ1-2, the full variable domain reads KAGVTQTPRYLIKTRGQQVTLSCSPISGHRSVSWYQQTPGQGLQFLFEYFSETQRNKGNFPGRFSGRQFSNSRSEMNVSTLELGDSALYLCASSFEGDYGYTFGSGTRLTVV.

This chain uses TRBV4-1 with TRBJ2-2; as DNA is missing, the TRBD1 call by TCRdb cannot be tested. Germline loops: CDR1 MGHRA, CDR2 YSYEKL. The CDR3 contains 17 residues. The CDR3 loop is CASSHANSGVRTGELFF.

This sequence joins TRBV9 and TRBJ1-5; TCRdb selects TRBD1, and the lack of DNA leaves this call unchecked. The CDR3 totals 15 residues. Germline V gives CDR1 SGDLS, CDR2 YYNGEE. CDR3: CASSSRGGVLEPQHF.

The CDR3 sequence is CASSSWDLRPGYTF. The gene calls are TRBV7-9 and TRBJ1-2; TCRdb picks TRBD1, but there is no DNA to check that call. CDR1 is SEHNR, CDR2 FQNEAQ, per germline (reference sequence). CDR3 size: 14 residues.

This chain uses TRBV7-2 with TRBJ1-1; TCRdb designates TRBD1, a call that cannot be tested without DNA. Germline loops: CDR1 SGHTA, CDR2 FQGNSA. The CDR3 length is 17 residues. The CDR3 here is CASSPHRKGREFFEAFF. The variable domain in full, completed from reference TRBV7-2 and TRBJ1-1, reads GAGVSQSPSNKVTEKGKDVELRCDPISGHTALYWYRQSLGQGLEFLIYFQGNSAPDKSGLPSDRFSAERTGGSVSTLTIQRTQQEDSAVYLCASSPHRKGREFFEAFFGQGTRLTVV.

The chain recombines TRBV12-3 or TRBV12-4 with TRBJ1-2; lacking DNA, the TRBD1 call made by TCRdb goes unchecked. This CDR3 spans 13 amino acids. The CDR3 region is CASSNRVSYGYTF.

The chain's CDR3 is CASRTGLGETQYF. The J gene is TRBJ2-5, the V gene TRBV28; as DNA is missing, the TRBD1 call by TCRdb cannot be tested. Germline CDR1 is MDHEN and CDR2 is SYDVKM. This CDR3 is built from 13 residues. Based on the CDR3 plus reference TRBV28 and TRBJ2-5, the full variable domain is DVKVTQSSRYLVKRTGEKVFLECVQDMDHENMFWYRQDPGLGLRLIYFSYDVKMKEKGDIPEGYSVSREKKERFSLILESASTNQTSMYLCASRTGLGETQYFGPGTRLLVL.